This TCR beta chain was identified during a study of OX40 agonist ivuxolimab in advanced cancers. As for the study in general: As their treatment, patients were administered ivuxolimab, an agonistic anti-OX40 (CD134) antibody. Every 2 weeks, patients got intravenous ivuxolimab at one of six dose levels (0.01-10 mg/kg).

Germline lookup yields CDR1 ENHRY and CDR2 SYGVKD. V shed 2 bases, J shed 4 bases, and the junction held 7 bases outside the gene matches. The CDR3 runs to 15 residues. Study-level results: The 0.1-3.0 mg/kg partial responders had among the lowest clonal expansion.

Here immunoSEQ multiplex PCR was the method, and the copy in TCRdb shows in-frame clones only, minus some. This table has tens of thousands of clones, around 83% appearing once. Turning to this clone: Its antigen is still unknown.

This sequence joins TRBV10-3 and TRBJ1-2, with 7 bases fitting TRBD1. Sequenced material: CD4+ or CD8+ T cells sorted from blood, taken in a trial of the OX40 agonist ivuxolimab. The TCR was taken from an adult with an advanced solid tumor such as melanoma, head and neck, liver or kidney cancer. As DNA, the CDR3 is TGTGCCATCAGTGAGGGACAGGATAGGGTCTATGGCTACACCTTC. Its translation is CAISEGQDRVYGYTF.